This entry is about one TCR beta chain. Ten or more counts support this clonotype. Which antigen it targets is not known. One base away there is no much larger clone; base qualities are not given. These data originate in a study of CD8 T cells in ankylosing spondylitis (dated by TCRdb to about 2017). For the wider study: To find TCR variants linked to disease, the study profiled T cell receptor beta repertoires in ankylosing spondylitis patients and healthy donors. Peripheral blood was sampled, and synovial fluid was also collected from ankylosing spondylitis patients. The whole study cohort included under 140 healthy donors and 25 ankylosing spondylitis patients.

For sequencing, an Illumina HiSeq 2500 was employed. Quantitative 5'-RACE with molecular barcodes was used to prepare TCR beta libraries. The published analysis was carried out like this. Disease-linked TCR variants were identified with a new computational method built on a probabilistic model of VDJ rearrangement. Using fastp at Q25 and MiXCR, TCRdb reprocessed the public reads and kept productive beta chains. For every CDR3 protein sequence, its rows merge into one entry that carries the most common genes and DNA. The V and J calls come from TCRdb's annotation, not from the publication. This sample is represented by some 250,000 distinct CDR3 sequences; less than 10% of them were singletons. Clones ranked in the top ten supply 6.8% of the sample. Points the paper makes about the study in general: A CD8+ phenotype was shown by the disease-linked clones, which were found at relatively low frequencies in peripheral blood. Some motif variants were previously reported in synovial fluid and blood of reactive arthritis patients, suggesting common disease-initiation mechanisms. Blood from ankylosing spondylitis patients appeared to be characterized by a TCR beta motif composed of several highly homologous amino acid variants. The disease-linked clones were reported to be significantly enriched in matched synovial fluid samples from ankylosing spondylitis patients.

The CDR3, cysteine through phenylalanine, is 13 amino acids long. Only the CDR3 part of the read is kept: 39 bases, read in frame from the first base. At the junction V is shortened by 3 bases and J by 6 bases, with 11 bases in between. The specimen sequenced was blood, either unsorted or a sorted T cell fraction (not recorded which). This TCR derives from a male donor with ankylosing spondylitis or in good health (not recorded which). The receptor chain draws on TRBV12-3 or TRBV12-4 and TRBJ1-2, with the D gene not confidently named. The CDR3 here reads CASSFGPLDGYTF. The DNA sequence is TGTGCCAGCAGTTTCGGGCCTTTGGATGGCTACACCTTC.